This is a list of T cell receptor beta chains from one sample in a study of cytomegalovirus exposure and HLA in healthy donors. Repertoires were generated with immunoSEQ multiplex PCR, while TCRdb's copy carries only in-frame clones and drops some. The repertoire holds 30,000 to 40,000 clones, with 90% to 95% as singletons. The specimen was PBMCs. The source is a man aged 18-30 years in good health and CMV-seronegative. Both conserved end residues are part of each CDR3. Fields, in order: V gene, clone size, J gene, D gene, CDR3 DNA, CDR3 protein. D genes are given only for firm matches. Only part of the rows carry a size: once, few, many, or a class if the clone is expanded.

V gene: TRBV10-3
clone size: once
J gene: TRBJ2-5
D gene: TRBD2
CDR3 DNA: TGTGCCATCAGCCTAGCGGGTGAGACCCAGTACTTC
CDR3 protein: CAISLAGETQYF

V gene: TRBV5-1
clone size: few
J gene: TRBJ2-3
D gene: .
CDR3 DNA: TGCGCCAGCAGCCCGGCGTGGGGGGATACAGATACGCAGTATTTT
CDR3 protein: CASSPAWGDTDTQYF

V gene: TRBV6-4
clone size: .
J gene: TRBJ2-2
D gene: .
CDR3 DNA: TGTGCCAGCAGCGACTTAGCGGTAAACACCGGGGAGCTGTTTTTT
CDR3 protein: CASSDLAVNTGELFF

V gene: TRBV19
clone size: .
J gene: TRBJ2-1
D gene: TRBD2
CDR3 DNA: TGTGCCAGTAGTCCTGTAGCCGGGACTAGCGGACACAATGAGCAGTTCTTC
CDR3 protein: CASSPVAGTSGHNEQFF

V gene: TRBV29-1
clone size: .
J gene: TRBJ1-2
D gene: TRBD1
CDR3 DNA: TGCAGCGTTGAAACCCCATTAACTGACAGGGCAGGAGGCTACACCTTC
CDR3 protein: CSVETPLTDRAGGYTF

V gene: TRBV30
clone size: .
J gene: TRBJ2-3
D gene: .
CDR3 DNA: TGTGCCCTACAAGCTAGCGCGGGGACAGATACGCAGTATTTT
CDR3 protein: CALQASAGTDTQYF

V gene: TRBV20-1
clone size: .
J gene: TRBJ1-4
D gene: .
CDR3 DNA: TGCAGTGCTTGGACCCGGAGGGAACTGTTTTTT
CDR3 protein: CSAWTRRELFF

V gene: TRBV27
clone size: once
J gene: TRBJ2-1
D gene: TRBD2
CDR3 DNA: TGTGCCATCGGACTAGCGGGGGGAACGGCCTACAATGAGCAGTTCTTC
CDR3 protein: CAIGLAGGTAYNEQFF

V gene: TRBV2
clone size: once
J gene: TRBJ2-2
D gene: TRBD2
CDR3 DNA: TGTGCCAGCAGCCCTAGCGGGTTTACCGGGGAGCTGTTTTTT
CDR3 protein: CASSPSGFTGELFF

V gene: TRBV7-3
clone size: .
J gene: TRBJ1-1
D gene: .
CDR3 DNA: TGTGCCAGCAGCTTCATTGGGGGAGGTGACACTGAAGCTTTCTTT
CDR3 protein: CASSFIGGGDTEAFF

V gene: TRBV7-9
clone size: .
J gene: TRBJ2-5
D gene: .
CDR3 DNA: TGTGCCAGCAGCCGCCGACAGGACCAAGAGACCCAGTACTTC
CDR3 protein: CASSRRQDQETQYF

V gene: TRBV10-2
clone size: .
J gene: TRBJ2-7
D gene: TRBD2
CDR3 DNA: TGCGCCAGCAGTGAGTCCCTGGGGGGACTAGCGGGGGACTACGAGCAGTACTTC
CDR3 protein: CASSESLGGLAGDYEQYF

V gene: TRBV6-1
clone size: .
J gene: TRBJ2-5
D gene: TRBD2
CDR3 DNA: TGTGCCAGCAGTGAACTAGCGGGAGCCCGAGAGACCCAGTACTTC
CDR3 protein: CASSELAGARETQYF

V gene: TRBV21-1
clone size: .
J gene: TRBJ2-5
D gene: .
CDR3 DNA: TGTGCCAGCAGGGCAGACCAAGAGACCCAGTACTTC
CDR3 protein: CASRADQETQYF

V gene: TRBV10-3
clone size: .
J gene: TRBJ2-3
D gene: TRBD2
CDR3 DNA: TGTGCCGCTAGCGGGGGGACGGCCACAGATACGCAGTATTTT
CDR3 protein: CAASGGTATDTQYF

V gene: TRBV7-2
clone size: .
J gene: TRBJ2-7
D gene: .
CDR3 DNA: TGTGCCAGCAGCTTAGTCCAGGGCAGCTCCTACGAGCAGTACTTC
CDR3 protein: CASSLVQGSSYEQYF

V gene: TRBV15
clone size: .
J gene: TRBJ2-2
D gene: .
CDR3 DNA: TGTGCCACCAGCACTCCAGGGTTTTCGAACACCGGGGAGCTGTTTTTT
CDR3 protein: CATSTPGFSNTGELFF

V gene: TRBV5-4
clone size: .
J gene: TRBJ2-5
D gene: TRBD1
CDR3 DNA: TGTGCCAGCAGCTCGCGGGGACAGGGGGGGGAGACCCAGTACTTC
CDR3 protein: CASSSRGQGGETQYF

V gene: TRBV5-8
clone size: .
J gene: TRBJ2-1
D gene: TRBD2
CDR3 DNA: TGTGCCAGCAGCTTGGCTGGGGGGAGGGCCAATGAGCAGTTCTTC
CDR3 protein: CASSLAGGRANEQFF

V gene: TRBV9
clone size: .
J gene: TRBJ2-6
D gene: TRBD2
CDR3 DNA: TGTGCCAGCAGCACCCATGGGGGCGGGAGGTTGAACTCTGGGGCCAACGTCCTGACTTTC
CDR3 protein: CASSTHGGGRLNSGANVLTF

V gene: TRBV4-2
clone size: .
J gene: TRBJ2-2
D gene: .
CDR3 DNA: TGTGCCAGCAGGGGGCCCGGGGAGCTGTTTTTT
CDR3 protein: CASRGPGELFF

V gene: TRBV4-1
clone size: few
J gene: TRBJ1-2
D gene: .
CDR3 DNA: TGCGCCAGCAGCCAACCTTCTCCAGATAACTATGGCTACACCTTC
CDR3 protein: CASSQPSPDNYGYTF

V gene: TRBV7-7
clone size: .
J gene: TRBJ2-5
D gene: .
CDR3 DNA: TGTGCTAGCAGCTTAGGGGGGCCGGGAGAGACCCAGTACTTC
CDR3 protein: CASSLGGPGETQYF

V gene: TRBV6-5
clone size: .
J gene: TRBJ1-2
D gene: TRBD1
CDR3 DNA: TGTGCCAGCAGTTTACAGGGGAACTATGGCTACACCTTC
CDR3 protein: CASSLQGNYGYTF

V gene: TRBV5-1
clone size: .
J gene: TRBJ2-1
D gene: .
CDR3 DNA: TGCGCCAGCAGCTTGGAGCCGAACTCCTACAATGAGCAGTTCTTC
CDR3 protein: CASSLEPNSYNEQFF

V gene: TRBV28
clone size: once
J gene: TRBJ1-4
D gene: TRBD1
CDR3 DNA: TGTGCCAGCAGTGGCGGGACAGTTGGCGAAAAACTGTTTTTT
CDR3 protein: CASSGGTVGEKLFF

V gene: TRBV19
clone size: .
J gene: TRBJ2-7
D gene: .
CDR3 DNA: TGTGCCAGTAGTATTCAGGGGTCCTCCTACGAGCAGTACTTC
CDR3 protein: CASSIQGSSYEQYF

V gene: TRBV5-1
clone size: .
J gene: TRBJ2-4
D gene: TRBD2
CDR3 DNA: TGCGCCAGCAGCGAGGTGGGCGCGGGAGGGGACATTCAGTACTTC
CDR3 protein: CASSEVGAGGDIQYF

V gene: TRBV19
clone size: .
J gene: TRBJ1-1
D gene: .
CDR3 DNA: TGTGCCAGTACCCTCCGGGGGGGGGCTGAAGCTTTCTTT
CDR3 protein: CASTLRGGAEAFF

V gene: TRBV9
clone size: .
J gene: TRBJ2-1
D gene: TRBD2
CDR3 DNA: TGTGCCAGCAGCGGGACTAGCGGGAGCAATGAGCAGTTCTTC
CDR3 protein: CASSGTSGSNEQFF

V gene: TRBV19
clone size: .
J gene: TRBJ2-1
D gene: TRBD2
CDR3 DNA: TGTGCCAGTAGAACCGGACTAGCGGGCGACAAGAATGAGCAGTTCTTC
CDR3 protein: CASRTGLAGDKNEQFF

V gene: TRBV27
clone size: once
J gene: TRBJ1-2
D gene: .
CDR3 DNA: TGTGCCAGCAGGACTCCAGGGAAAGCCTATGGCTACACCTTC
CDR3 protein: CASRTPGKAYGYTF

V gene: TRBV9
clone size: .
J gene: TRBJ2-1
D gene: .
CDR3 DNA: TGTGCCAGCAGCGTGGTAGCTAACAATGAGCAGTTCTTC
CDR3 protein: CASSVVANNEQFF

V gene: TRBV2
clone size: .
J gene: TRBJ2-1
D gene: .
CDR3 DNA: TGTGCCAGCAGTGTAGGGGGAAATGAGCAGTTCTTC
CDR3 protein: CASSVGGNEQFF

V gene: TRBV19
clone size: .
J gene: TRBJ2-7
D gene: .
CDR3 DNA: TGTGCCAGTAGTACACAGGGTGGCTCCTACGAGCAGTACTTC
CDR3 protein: CASSTQGGSYEQYF

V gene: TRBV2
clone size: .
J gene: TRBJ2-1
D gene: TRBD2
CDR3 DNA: TGTGCCAGCGGTAGCGGGGGGGCGGCCTACAATGAGCAGTTCTTC
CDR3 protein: CASGSGGAAYNEQFF

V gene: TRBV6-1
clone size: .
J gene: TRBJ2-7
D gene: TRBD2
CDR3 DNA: TGTGCCAGCAGGGGGACTAGCGGAACCTACGAGCAGTACTTC
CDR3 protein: CASRGTSGTYEQYF

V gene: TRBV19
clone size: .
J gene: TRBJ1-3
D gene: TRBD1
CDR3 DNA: TGTGCCAGTACGGGACAGGGGCGTTTTAGAGGAAACACCATATATTTT
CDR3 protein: CASTGQGRFRGNTIYF

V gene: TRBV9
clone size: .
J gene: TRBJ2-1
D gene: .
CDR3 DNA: TGTGCCAGCAGCCCTCGGAGCGGGTTAGGAGGGAATGAGCAGTTCTTC
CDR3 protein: CASSPRSGLGGNEQFF

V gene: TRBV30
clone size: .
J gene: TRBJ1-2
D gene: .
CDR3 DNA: TGTGCCTGGAGTGTACCCTTTCAGGGGAACTATGGCTACACCTTC
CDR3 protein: CAWSVPFQGNYGYTF

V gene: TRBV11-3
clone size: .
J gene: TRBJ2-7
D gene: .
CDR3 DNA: TGTGCCAGCAGCCGAGGCGGGTCCTACGAGCAGTACTTC
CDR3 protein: CASSRGGSYEQYF

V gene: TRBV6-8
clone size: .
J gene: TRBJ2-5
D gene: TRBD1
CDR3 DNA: TGTGCCAGCAGTACGGTGTTCACAGTCAGGTCAGGACAGGGAGGTCAAGAGACCCAGTACTTC
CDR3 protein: CASSTVFTVRSGQGGQETQYF

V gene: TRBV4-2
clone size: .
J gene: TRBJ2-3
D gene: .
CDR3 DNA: TGTGCCAGCAGCCAATTTCCGGGAGCAGATACGCAGTATTTT
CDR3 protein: CASSQFPGADTQYF

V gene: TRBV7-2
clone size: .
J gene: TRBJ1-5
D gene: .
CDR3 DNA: TGTGCCAGCAGCTTAGCGTCAGGGACTGGGACGGGTCCCCAGCATTTT
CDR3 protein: CASSLASGTGTGPQHF

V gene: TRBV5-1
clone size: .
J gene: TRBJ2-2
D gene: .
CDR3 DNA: TGCGCCAGCAGCTTATCTACCTACAACACCGGGGAGCTGTTTTTT
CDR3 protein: CASSLSTYNTGELFF

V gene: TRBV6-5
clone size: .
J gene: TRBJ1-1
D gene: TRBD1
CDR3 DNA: TGTGCCAGCAGTTACCTCGCACAGGGGGCGAGCACTGAAGCTTTCTTT
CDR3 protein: CASSYLAQGASTEAFF

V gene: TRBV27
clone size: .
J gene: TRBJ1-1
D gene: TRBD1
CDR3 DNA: TGTGCCAGCAGACCAACCACAGGGGGCACTGAAGCTTTCTTT
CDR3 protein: CASRPTTGGTEAFF

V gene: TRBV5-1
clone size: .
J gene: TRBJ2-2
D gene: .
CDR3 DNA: TGCGCCAGCAAGGGGGGGGACACCGGGGAGCTGTTTTTT
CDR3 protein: CASKGGDTGELFF

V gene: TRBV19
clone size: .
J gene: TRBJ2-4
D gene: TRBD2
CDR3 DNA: TGTGCCAGTAGTATAACCGGGAGGGTCAAAAACATTCAGTACTTC
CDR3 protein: CASSITGRVKNIQYF

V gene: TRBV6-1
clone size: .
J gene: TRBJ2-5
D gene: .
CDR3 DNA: TGTGCCAGCAGTGATGGAATCCAGGGGGGCCAAGAGACCCAGTACTTC
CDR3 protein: CASSDGIQGGQETQYF

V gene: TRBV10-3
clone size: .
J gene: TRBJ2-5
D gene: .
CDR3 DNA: TGTGCCATCAGAGGTAGCGAGGAGACCCAGTACTTC
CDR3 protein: CAIRGSEETQYF

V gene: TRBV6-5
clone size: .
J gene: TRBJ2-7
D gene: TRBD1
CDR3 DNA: TGTGCCAGCAGCAGACAGGGCGAGCAGTACTTC
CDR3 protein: CASSRQGEQYF

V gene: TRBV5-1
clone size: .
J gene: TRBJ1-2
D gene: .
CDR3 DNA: TGCGCCAGCAGCTTGTCTGAGAACTATGGCTACACCTTC
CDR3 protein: CASSLSENYGYTF

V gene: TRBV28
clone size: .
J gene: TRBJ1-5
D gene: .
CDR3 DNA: TGTGCCAGCAGTTTAGGGGAGGAGGGCAATCAGCCCCAGCATTTT
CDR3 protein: CASSLGEEGNQPQHF

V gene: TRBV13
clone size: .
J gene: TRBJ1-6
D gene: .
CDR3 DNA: TGTGCCAGCAGCTTAGAAGCAGGAAATTCACCCCTCCACTTT
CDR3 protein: CASSLEAGNSPLHF